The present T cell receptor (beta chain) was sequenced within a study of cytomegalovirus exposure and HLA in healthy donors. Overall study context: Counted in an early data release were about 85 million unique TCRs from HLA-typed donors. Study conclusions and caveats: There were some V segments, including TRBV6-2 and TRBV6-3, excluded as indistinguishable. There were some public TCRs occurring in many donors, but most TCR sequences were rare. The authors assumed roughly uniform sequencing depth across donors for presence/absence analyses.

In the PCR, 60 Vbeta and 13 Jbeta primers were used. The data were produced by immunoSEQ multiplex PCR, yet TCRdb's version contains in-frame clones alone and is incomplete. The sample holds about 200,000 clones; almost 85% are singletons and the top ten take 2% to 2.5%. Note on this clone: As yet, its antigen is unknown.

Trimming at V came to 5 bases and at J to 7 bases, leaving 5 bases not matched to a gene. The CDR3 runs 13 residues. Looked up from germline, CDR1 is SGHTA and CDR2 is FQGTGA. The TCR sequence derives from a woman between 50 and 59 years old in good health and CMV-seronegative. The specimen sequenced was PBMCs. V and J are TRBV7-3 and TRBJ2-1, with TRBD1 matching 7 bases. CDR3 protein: CASSPNRGNEQFF. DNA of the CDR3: TGTGCCAGCAGCCCCAACAGGGGAAATGAGCAGTTCTTC.